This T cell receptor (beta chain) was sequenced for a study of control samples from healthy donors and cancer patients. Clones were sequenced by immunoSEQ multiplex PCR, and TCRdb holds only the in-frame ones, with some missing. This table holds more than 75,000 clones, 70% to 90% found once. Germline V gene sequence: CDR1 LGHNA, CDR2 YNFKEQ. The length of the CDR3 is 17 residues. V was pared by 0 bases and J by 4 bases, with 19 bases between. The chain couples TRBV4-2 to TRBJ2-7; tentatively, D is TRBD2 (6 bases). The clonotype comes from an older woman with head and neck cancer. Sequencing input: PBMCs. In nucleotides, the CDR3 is TGTGCCAGCAGCCAAGAGCAATTGGCGGGATGGCGATACGAGCAGTACTTC. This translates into CASSQEQLAGWRYEQYF.